This passage covers 2 T cell receptor beta chains from one sample sequenced in a study of a mutant IDH1 vaccine in newly diagnosed glioma (dated by TCRdb to about 2021). Read against the paper, the sample's time point label means: baseline, week 1 (first vaccination visit). The treatment or condition label here, explained by the study, means: pre-vaccination baseline after standard-of-care therapy. Library preparation used the immunoSEQ multiplex PCR assay. In TCRdb, the immuneACCESS table is reduced to in-frame sequences with V and J assigned. These tables do not hold every clone; where another copy was compared, an unresolved V gene accounts for under half, and the others remain unexplained. The sample data list tens of thousands of clones, and roughly 92% of these were observed just once. Over 9% of the sample goes to the ten largest clones. Sequencing was performed on PBMCs, taken from a glioma patient treated with radiotherapy, temozolomide or both. These TCRs come from a man younger than 45 with glioma.

This chain connects TRBV11-2 to TRBJ1-5; D not resolved. This CDR3 is 13 amino acids long. Deletions cut 3 bases from V and 3 bases from J, with 6 bases between. Germline V gene lookup returns CDR1 SGHAT and CDR2 FQNNGV. CDR3 DNA: TGTGCCAGCAGCTTCAGAATCAATCAGCCCCAGCATTTT. Encoded protein: CASSFRINQPQHF.

This clone occurred once. This chain connects TRBV6-5 to TRBJ2-7; 7 bases agree with TRBD1. The J segment lost 2 bases and the V segment lost 6 bases, leaving 4 bases of the junction unmatched. The CDR3 loop spans 13 amino acids. Germline V gene data show CDR1 as MNHEY and CDR2 as SVGAGI. The CDR3 DNA reads TGTGCCAGCAGGGGGACAGCGGCCTACGAGCAGTACTTC. Amino acids: CASRGTAAYEQYF.